The 9 T cell receptor beta chains below all came from one sample that was sequenced in a study of T cell responses to AZD1222 COVID-19 vaccine. Profiled with immunoSEQ multiplex PCR; TCRdb holds only in-frame clones, not every one. Among 100,000 to 150,000 clones listed, approximately 90% were seen once. Sequenced material: peripheral blood, taken on day 0 of AZD1222 vaccination. These receptors were collected from an adult in good health.

The chain joins TRBV3-1 (or the pseudogene TRBV3-2) to TRBJ1-6; 9 bases fit TRBD1. Germline CDR1 reads LGHDT; CDR2 reads YNNKEL (reference sequence). After removal of 6 bases from V and 8 bases from J, the junction contained 5 bases not matched to a gene. The CDR3 contains 14 residues. The chain's CDR3 is CASSPGTGHSPLHF. Written as DNA, the CDR3 is TGTGCCAGCAGTCCCGGGACAGGGCATTCACCCCTCCACTTT.

The V call is TRBV5-4, the J call TRBJ2-1; the D gene is possibly TRBD2 (6 bases). The CDR3 runs to 15 residues. CDR1 SGHNT and CDR2 YYREEE come from the germline V gene (reference sequence). The CDR3 loop is CACFRRAQGWNEQFF. The CDR3 DNA sequence: TGTGCTTGTTTCCGGAGGGCCCAAGGGTGGAATGAGCAGTTCTTC.

The genes are TRBV19 and TRBJ2-2; TRBD1 matches at 7 bases. The CDR3 loop spans 16 amino acids. The germline V gene has CDR1 LNHDA and CDR2 SQIVND (reference sequence). Trimming took 2 bases from V and 0 from J; bases not matched to a gene: 3. CDR3 sequence (DNA): TGTGCCAGTAGTATACAAGGGGGCTCGAACACCGGGGAGCTGTTTTTT. It codes for CASSIQGGSNTGELFF.

This chain links TRBV9 with TRBJ1-3, with D possibly TRBD1 on 6 matching bases. V lost 0 bases and J 2 bases, leaving 6 bases between the germline ends. The CDR3 is 14 amino acids. Germline-derived CDR1 and CDR2 are SGDLS and YYNGEE. CDR3 residues: CASSVAGAGNTIYF. CDR3 in DNA: TGTGCCAGCAGCGTAGCAGGGGCTGGAAACACCATATATTTT.

This chain links TRBV5-1 with TRBJ1-1; the D gene is possibly TRBD1 (6 bases). This CDR3 is built from 15 residues. Germline values: CDR1 SGHRS, CDR2 YFSETQ. V lost 3 bases and J 1 base, leaving 13 bases between the germline ends. This CDR3 is CASSSSGAGNTEAFF. The CDR3 DNA reads as TGCGCCAGCAGCTCTTCAGGGGCAGGGAACACTGAAGCTTTCTTT.

This rearrangement joins TRBV28 to TRBJ1-4; tentatively, D is TRBD1 (6 bases). This CDR3 comprises 14 residues. Germline values: CDR1 MDHEN, CDR2 SYDVKM. Trimming removed 6 bases from V and 7 bases from J, with 15 bases in between. In nucleotides, the CDR3 is TGTGCCAGCAGCGCTCAGGGGTGGGGTGAAAAACTGTTTTTT. Protein: CASSAQGWGEKLFF.

The chain links TRBV2 to TRBJ2-3, with 12 bases identical to TRBD2. The CDR3 has 15 residues. V lost 10 bases and J lost 0; bases outside the gene matches: 5. Germline CDR1 and CDR2: SNHLY and FYNNEI. Written as DNA, the CDR3 is TGTGCCACCCTACTAGCGGGGGGTAGCACAGATACGCAGTATTTT. Amino acid sequence: CATLLAGGSTDTQYF.

V is TRBV10-3 and J is TRBJ2-5, with D possibly TRBD1 on 6 matching bases. Trimming removed 6 bases from V and 1 base from J, with 9 bases in between. The CDR3 is 13 residues long. CDR1 and CDR2 from the germline V gene are ENHRY and SYGVKD. CDR3 nucleotides: TGTGCCATCAGGGACAGAATCCAAGAGACCCAGTACTTC. This sequence encodes CAIRDRIQETQYF.

V and J are TRBV5-6 and TRBJ1-2; 8 nucleotides line up with TRBD1. This CDR3 is built from 14 residues. Germline CDR1 and CDR2: SGHDT and YYEEEE. With V trimmed by 4 bases and J by 8 bases, 10 bases remained unmatched. The CDR3 sequence: CASSPGTGVGGYTF. CDR3 bases: TGTGCCAGCAGCCCCGGGACAGGCGTCGGGGGCTACACCTTC.